The present T cell receptor (beta chain) was sequenced within a study of shared clonotypes between healthy human individuals. On the study more broadly: Per-donor plates numbered three CD4 naive, three CD4 memory, two CD8 naive and one CD8 memory.

Terminally differentiated effector memory CD45RA+ cells were left out of the naive CD8 fraction, which was CD45RO-negative and positively selected for CCR7. Among the donors, all were Caucasian adults who lived in Nashville, Tennessee. Study-level findings and limits: Larger richness was generally estimated for naive than memory subsets.

Regarding this clone: Its antigen is unknown.

Looked up from germline, CDR1 is LNHDA and CDR2 is SQIVND (reference sequence). The ends lost 5 bases at V and 5 bases at J; junction bases unmatched: 8. The CDR3 totals 14 residues. The repertoire was sequenced with immunoSEQ multiplex PCR; TCRdb's copy has only in-frame clones and lacks some. The data hold roughly 2.1 million clones, with roughly 91% observed a single time. Material for sequencing was naive CD8+ T cells from PBMCs. This TCR came from a young man in good health. Some clones in this sample may be carry-over from other donors' samples. This sequence joins TRBV19 and TRBJ2-5; 7 bases line up with TRBD2. The CDR3 bases are TGTGCCAGTAGTGTGGCGACTAGCAGGGAGACCCAGTACTTC. Its translation is CASSVATSRETQYF. Full variable domain (rest looked up from reference TRBV19 and TRBJ2-5): DGGITQSPKYLFRKEGQNVTLSCEQNLNHDAMYWYRQDPGQGLRLIYYSQIVNDFQKGDIAEGYSVSREKKESFPLTVTSAQKNPTAFYLCASSVATSRETQYFGPGTRLLVL.